The 22 T cell receptor beta chains listed next were all sequenced from one sample in a study of T cells in Graves' hyperthyroidism and ophthalmopathy. The CDR3 regions of TCR beta were amplified from RNA transcripts. TCR CDR3 regions were first amplified by RT-PCR with HTBI primers. In TCRdb, the multiplex PCR reads were re-called with MiXCR into one record per CDR3 protein. The sample carries 400,000 to 600,000 distinct CDR3 sequences, around 21% recorded once. The sequenced sample was blood. These receptors were taken from a man aged 18 to 29 with Graves' hyperthyroidism.

This clonotype came up many times. The genes are TRBV6-1 and TRBJ2-7; the D is unclear. CDR3 length equals 12 residues. Deletions cut 7 bases from V and 4 bases from J, with 11 bases between. Per the germline V gene, CDR1 is MNHNS and CDR2 is SASEGT. CDR3 sequence: CASKGGEYEQYF. In nucleotides, the CDR3 is TGTGCCAGCAAAGGCGGTGAATACGAGCAGTACTTC.

This clonotype was observed many times. The chain couples TRBV2 to TRBJ2-7; no definite D call. CDR1 and CDR2 (germline): SNHLY, FYNNEI. V dropped 5 bases and J dropped 4 bases, with 9 bases sitting between them. This CDR3 contains 12 residues. The CDR3 coding sequence is TGTGCCAGCAGTATAGCCCCTTACGAGCAGTACTTC. The encoded protein is CASSIAPYEQYF.

This clonotype was counted between two and nine times. The chain has TRBV20-1 and TRBJ2-7, with D perhaps TRBD1 (5 bases). This CDR3 has 12 residues. Germline CDR1 is DFQATT and CDR2 is SNEGSKA (reference sequence). Trimming removed 5 bases from V and 0 bases from J, with 8 bases in between. Here the CDR3 DNA reads TGCAGTGCTGCAGGGTTCTCCTACGAGCAGTACTTC. This gives the protein CSAAGFSYEQYF.

This clonotype was seen a handful of times. V is TRBV20-1 and J is TRBJ2-5; 8 nucleotides agree with TRBD2. Germline V lookup: CDR1 DFQATT, CDR2 SNEGSKA (reference sequence). Unmatched junction bases numbered 12, after V lost 1 base and J lost 5 bases. This CDR3 has 16 amino acids. The DNA of the CDR3 is TGCAGTGCTAGAGCCGAACTAGCGGATCTTTGGGAGACCCAGTACTTC. Its protein is CSARAELADLWETQYF.

This clonotype was observed at least ten times. The J gene is TRBJ1-1, the V gene TRBV19; D possibly corresponds to TRBD1 (6 bases). This CDR3 is 14 amino acids long. V lost 7 bases to trimming and J lost 6 bases, with 18 bases between them. Germline V lookup: CDR1 LNHDA, CDR2 SQIVND (reference sequence). The CDR3 nucleotides read TGTGCCAGTACCTCAGGGCAGGGGAATGCTGAAGCTTTCTTT. Amino acids: CASTSGQGNAEAFF.

The table lists this clonotype with many counts. The CDR3 loop is CASSLESGKPNTEAFF. CDR3 nucleotide sequence: TGCGCCAGCAGCTTGGAATCAGGGAAACCTAACACTGAAGCTTTCTTT. The chain employs TRBV5-1 and TRBJ1-1; the D gene is possibly TRBD1 (5 bases). In germline, CDR1 is SGHRS, CDR2 YFSETQ. Trimming removed 0 bases at V and 2 bases at J, with 14 bases between. The CDR3 sequence is 16 residues long.

This clonotype showed up just once. The V gene is TRBV28, the J gene TRBJ2-2; the D gene is possibly TRBD2 (5 bases). The CDR3 extends over 15 amino acids. V was pared by 5 bases and J by 7 bases, with 17 bases between. Germline CDR1 and CDR2: MDHEN and SYDVKM. The CDR3 sequence: CASSTIAFEGGELFF. The CDR3 DNA is TGTGCCAGCAGTACGATCGCCTTCGAGGGCGGGGAGCTGTTTTTT.

This clonotype was seen many times. This chain joins TRBV28 and TRBJ1-5; D is undetermined. The CDR3 totals 12 residues. Trimming stripped 3 bases from V and 7 bases from J, with 7 bases between. Germline V gene sequence: CDR1 MDHEN, CDR2 SYDVKM. CDR3 DNA sequence: TGTGCCAGCAGTTTTTCCGGGCAGCCCCAGCATTTT. This sequence encodes CASSFSGQPQHF.

The chain recombines TRBV6-2 or TRBV6-3 with TRBJ1-1; unclear D gene. This CDR3 has 13 residues. V was pared by 4 bases and J by 6 bases, with 12 bases between. The germline V gene encodes CDR1 MNHEY and CDR2 SVGEGT. CDR3 bases: TGTGCCAGCAGTTTCGGACGGGTATCTGAAGCTTTCTTT. Translation gives CASSFGRVSEAFF.

There are many counts of this clonotype. The chain links TRBV11-2 to TRBJ1-2; TRBD1 is a possible D gene (6 bases). CDR3 length: 14 amino acids. CDR1 is SGHAT, CDR2 FQNNGV, per germline. V dropped 1 base and J dropped 10 bases, with 16 bases sitting between them. This chain's CDR3 is CASSLVGRGLDYTF. The CDR3 region has the DNA TGTGCCAGCAGCTTAGTGGGCAGGGGCTTAGACTACACCTTC.

This clonotype was seen repeatedly, ten times or more. This sequence joins TRBV30 and TRBJ2-7; the D call may be TRBD1 or TRBD2 (6 bases each). This CDR3 has 13 amino acids. V dropped 0 bases and J dropped 5 bases, with 11 bases sitting between them. Germline CDR1 GTSNPN, CDR2 SVGIG (reference sequence). The CDR3 nucleotides are TGTGCCTGGAGTGTAGGGGGGTCTGACGAGCAGTACTTC. This encodes CAWSVGGSDEQYF.

This clonotype was observed at least ten times. This chain links TRBV25-1 with TRBJ1-1; D gene ambiguous. Trimming left V 1 base short and J 1 base short, with 10 bases between. CDR1 is MGHDK and CDR2 is SYGVNS in the germline V gene. This CDR3 is 15 amino acids long. CDR3 in DNA: TGTGCCAGCAGTGAATTTAGAGGGCGGAACACTGAAGCTTTCTTT. It yields the protein CASSEFRGRNTEAFF. Full variable domain (rest looked up from reference TRBV25-1 and TRBJ1-1): EADIYQTPRYLVIGTGKKITLECSQTMGHDKMYWYQQDPGMELHLIHYSYGVNSTEKGDLSSESTVSRIRTEHFPLTLESARPSHTSQYLCASSEFRGRNTEAFFGQGTRLTVV.

Many counts were recorded for this clonotype. The V and J genes are TRBV28 and TRBJ2-7; D gene unclear. Germline values: CDR1 MDHEN, CDR2 SYDVKM. This CDR3 contains 13 residues. Trimming removed 2 bases at V and 4 bases at J, with 9 bases between. The CDR3 here is CASSLDGIYEQYF. CDR3 nucleotide sequence: TGTGCCAGCAGTTTAGATGGGATTTACGAGCAGTACTTC.

In its sample, this clonotype was seen many times. This chain joins TRBV28 and TRBJ2-2; D remains unclear. This CDR3 region has 12 residues. Germline CDR1 MDHEN, CDR2 SYDVKM. V was pared by 8 bases and J by 6 bases, with 10 bases between. The CDR3 spells CASRSGPGELFF. CDR3 bases: TGTGCCAGCCGTTCCGGCCCCGGGGAGCTGTTTTTT.

This clonotype was detected ten times or more. The V call is TRBV12-3 or TRBV12-4, the J call TRBJ1-2; 8 bases match TRBD1. Trimming at V came to 6 bases and at J to 11 bases, leaving 11 bases not matched to a gene. This CDR3 region has 13 residues. The CDR3 DNA reads as TGTGCCAGCAGGCAATCCGACAGGGGTCATTACACCTTC. Encoded protein: CASRQSDRGHYTF.

This clonotype was counted many times. The chain employs TRBV12-3 or TRBV12-4 and TRBJ2-7; 10 bases fit TRBD2. After removal of 2 bases from V and 7 bases from J, the junction contained 8 bases not matched to a gene. This CDR3 comprises 15 residues. The CDR3, as DNA: TGTGCCAGCAGTTTAAGGAGCGGGGGGGCGGTGGAGCAGTACTTC. As protein: CASSLRSGGAVEQYF.

This clonotype was observed at least ten times. The chain links TRBV28 to TRBJ1-2; 9 positions agree with TRBD1. The J segment lost 8 bases and the V segment lost 1 base, leaving 8 bases of the junction unmatched. CDR1 is MDHEN, CDR2 SYDVKM, per germline. The CDR3 length is 15 residues. CDR3 sequence reads: CASSLYHRGQGGYTF. In DNA, the CDR3 is TGTGCCAGCAGTTTATACCACAGGGGGCAGGGGGGCTACACCTTC.

This clonotype has at least ten counts. This chain connects TRBV30 to TRBJ1-1; D gene unclear. Per the germline V gene, CDR1 is GTSNPN and CDR2 is SVGIG (reference sequence). V was trimmed by 3 bases and J by 1 base, leaving 12 bases between them. CDR3 size: 14 residues. CDR3 in DNA: TGTGCCTGGAGCCGTAGGCCAGGGAACACTGAAGCTTTCTTT. Translating gives CAWSRRPGNTEAFF.

This clonotype was found a few times. The CDR3 bases are TGTGCCAGCAGCCCCCAGCAGGGCTATCAGCCCCAGCATTTT. As protein: CASSPQQGYQPQHF. V usage is TRBV6-1 and J usage is TRBJ1-5; tentative D call: TRBD1 (5 bases). This CDR3 comprises 14 residues. V was pared by 6 bases and J by 5 bases, with 14 bases between. Germline V gene data show CDR1 as MNHNS and CDR2 as SASEGT.

This clonotype was counted ten times or more. The chain recombines TRBV4-1 with TRBJ2-5; 8 bases align to TRBD2. Per germline, CDR1 MGHRA and CDR2 YSYEKL. V shed 3 bases, J shed 2 bases, and the junction held 11 bases outside the gene matches. The CDR3 sequence is 17 residues long. CDR3 nucleotide sequence: TGCGCCAGCAGCCATCCCACCGGGGGGGGCTTTCAAGAGACCCAGTACTTC. This gives the protein CASSHPTGGGFQETQYF.

This clonotype was recorded at least ten times. The rearrangement links TRBV2 to TRBJ2-5, with D unresolved. There are 12 residues in the CDR3. V was shortened by 7 bases and J by 4 bases, with 10 bases between the two germline ends. The germline CDR1 and CDR2 sequences are SNHLY and FYNNEI. The CDR3 here is CASIGVLETQYF. The CDR3 bases are TGTGCCAGCATTGGGGTATTAGAGACCCAGTACTTC.

This clonotype was found many times. The rearrangement uses TRBV25-1 and TRBJ1-3; no clear D gene. Trimming removed 3 bases at V and 0 bases at J, with 9 bases between. This CDR3 has 15 residues. The germline CDR1 and CDR2 sequences are MGHDK and SYGVNS. The CDR3 loop is CASSDGLNSGNTIYF. Written as DNA, the CDR3 is TGTGCCAGCAGTGATGGGCTAAACTCTGGAAACACCATATATTTT.